This T cell receptor (beta chain) is drawn from a study of PD-1 blockade in classical Hodgkin lymphoma. General study points: The study reported lower baseline TCR diversity in newly diagnosed patients than in healthy donors. There was a significant rise in CD4+ TCR diversity by C4D1, with no such rise for CD8+. Some patients began nivolumab under 1 year after ASCT. These patients were excluded from later analyses.

Worth noting for this clone: Antigen: not known.

Germline V gives CDR1 SNHLY, CDR2 FYNNEI. The CDR3 sequence is 13 residues long. V trimming: 11 bases; J trimming: 2 bases; junction bases outside the gene matches: 0. This table comes from immunoSEQ multiplex PCR, and its TCRdb copy is limited to in-frame clones, with some not included. The sample has tens of thousands of clones, 93% seen once. With no exception, relapse followed autologous stem cell transplantation in all patients, and brentuximab vedotin exposure varied. The study recorded best responses of complete response, partial response or progressive disease. The sample in question was peripheral blood mononuclear cells (PBMCs), obtained at baseline. The clonotype comes from a human donor with classical Hodgkin lymphoma. V gene TRBV2 combines with J gene TRBJ2-7; 16 positions agree with TRBD2. The CDR3 protein is CAGTSGRAYEQYF. The CDR3 DNA reads TGTGCCGGGACTAGCGGGAGGGCCTACGAGCAGTACTTC.